These T cell receptor beta chains were read from a single sample in a study of T cell responses to AZD1222 COVID-19 vaccine. Profiling relied on immunoSEQ multiplex PCR, and the TCRdb table lists in-frame clones only, not all of them. Of around 45,000 clones in the sample, around 77% were seen once. Source: peripheral blood, taken 28 days after the second dose of the MenACWY control vaccine. The receptors come from an adult who received the MenACWY meningococcal vaccine as a control. Each CDR3 is given with its conserved first and last residue. D genes are given only for firm matches. Size is omitted from some rows. Given values are once, few, many or a class for expanded clones.

v_call	j_call	d_call	clone_size	cdr3_nt	cdr3_aa
TRBV27	TRBJ2-1	.	.	TGTGCCAGCACCCCAGGGGATGGTAATGAGCAGTTCTTC	CASTPGDGNEQFF
TRBV3-1/TRBV3-2	TRBJ1-2	.	.	TGTGCCAGCAGCCAATCTCAACGGGCCTATGGCTACACCTTC	CASSQSQRAYGYTF
TRBV4-1	TRBJ2-3	.	.	TGCGCCAGCAGCCAAGCAGATACGCAGTATTTT	CASSQADTQYF
TRBV5-6	TRBJ2-5	.	.	TGTGCCAGCAGCTCAGACAGAACCGAAGAGACCCAGTACTTC	CASSSDRTEETQYF
TRBV13	TRBJ2-7	TRBD2	few	TGTGCCAGCAGTTTGAGCTCCGGGACTAGCCTCGGCGAGCAGTACTTC	CASSLSSGTSLGEQYF
TRBV11-2	TRBJ2-7	.	.	TGTGCCAGCAGCTTAACCGCGGCGGCCGGGTCCCTATACGAGCAGTACTTC	CASSLTAAAGSLYEQYF
TRBV6-5	TRBJ1-5	.	once	TGTGCCAGCAGTACGGGACTACGCAATCAGCCCCAGCATTTT	CASSTGLRNQPQHF
TRBV28	TRBJ2-1	.	.	TGTGCCAGCAGCCCCGTTGCGAGTGGGGGCTATCGGGCCAATGAGCAGTTCTTC	CASSPVASGGYRANEQFF
TRBV12-3/TRBV12-4	TRBJ2-3	.	.	TGTGCCAGCAGTAACGACATCGCCCACCTCTTGTATTTT	CASSNDIAHLLYF
TRBV2	TRBJ2-7	TRBD2	.	TGTGCCAGCAGGACAAACCCTATTGGCGGGAGCGAGCAGTACTTC	CASRTNPIGGSEQYF
TRBV9	TRBJ2-7	TRBD2	.	TGTGCCAGCAGCGTACAATGGACTAGCGGGATCGACGAGCAGTACTTC	CASSVQWTSGIDEQYF
TRBV28	TRBJ1-2	.	.	TGTGCCAGCAGTTTTCGGGGGGCGGGCGGCTACACCTTC	CASSFRGAGGYTF
TRBV28	TRBJ2-1	.	.	TGTGCCAGCAGTTTCGGTAGCGGCCTTTACAATGAGCAGTTCTTC	CASSFGSGLYNEQFF
TRBV28	TRBJ1-1	.	few	TGTGCCAGCAGTTCCGGAGGGCGCAGGTTTGAAGCTTTCTTT	CASSSGGRRFEAFF
TRBV10-2	TRBJ2-3	.	.	TGCGCCAGCAGTGACTCGGTCGGTGATACGCAGTATTTT	CASSDSVGDTQYF
TRBV19	TRBJ1-5	.	few	TGTGCCAGTAGAGTACAGGGCGATCAGCCCCAGCATTTT	CASRVQGDQPQHF
TRBV15	TRBJ1-1	.	.	TGTGCCACCCGACATTCCACTGAAGCTTTCTTT	CATRHSTEAFF
TRBV19	TRBJ1-1	TRBD1	.	TGTGCCAGTAGTAATCGACAGGGGGGTCACAAAACTGAAGCTTTCTTT	CASSNRQGGHKTEAFF
TRBV3-1/TRBV3-2	TRBJ1-3	.	.	TGTGCCAGTGAGGGACTGGGCTCTGGAAACACCATATATTTT	CASEGLGSGNTIYF
TRBV6-5	TRBJ1-1	.	once	TGTGCCAGCAGTTATGGGGGTCTGGCTGAAGCTTTCTTT	CASSYGGLAEAFF